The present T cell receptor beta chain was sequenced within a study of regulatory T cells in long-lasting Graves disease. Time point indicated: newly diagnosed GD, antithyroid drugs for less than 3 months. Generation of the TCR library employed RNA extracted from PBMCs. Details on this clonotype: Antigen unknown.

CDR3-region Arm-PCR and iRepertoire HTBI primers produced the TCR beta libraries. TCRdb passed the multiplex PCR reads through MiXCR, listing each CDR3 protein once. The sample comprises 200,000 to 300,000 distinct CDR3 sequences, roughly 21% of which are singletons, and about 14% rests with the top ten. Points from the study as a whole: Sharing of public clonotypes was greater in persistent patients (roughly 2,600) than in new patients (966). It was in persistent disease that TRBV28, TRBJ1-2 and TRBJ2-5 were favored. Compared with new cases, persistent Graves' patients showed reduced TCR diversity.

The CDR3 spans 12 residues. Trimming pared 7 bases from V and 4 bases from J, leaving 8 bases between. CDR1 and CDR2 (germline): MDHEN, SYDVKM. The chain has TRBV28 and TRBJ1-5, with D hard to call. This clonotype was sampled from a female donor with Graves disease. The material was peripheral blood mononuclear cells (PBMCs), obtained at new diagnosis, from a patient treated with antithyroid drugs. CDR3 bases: TGTGCCAGCATGATTCAGAATCAGCCCCAGCATTTT. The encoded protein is CASMIQNQPQHF.